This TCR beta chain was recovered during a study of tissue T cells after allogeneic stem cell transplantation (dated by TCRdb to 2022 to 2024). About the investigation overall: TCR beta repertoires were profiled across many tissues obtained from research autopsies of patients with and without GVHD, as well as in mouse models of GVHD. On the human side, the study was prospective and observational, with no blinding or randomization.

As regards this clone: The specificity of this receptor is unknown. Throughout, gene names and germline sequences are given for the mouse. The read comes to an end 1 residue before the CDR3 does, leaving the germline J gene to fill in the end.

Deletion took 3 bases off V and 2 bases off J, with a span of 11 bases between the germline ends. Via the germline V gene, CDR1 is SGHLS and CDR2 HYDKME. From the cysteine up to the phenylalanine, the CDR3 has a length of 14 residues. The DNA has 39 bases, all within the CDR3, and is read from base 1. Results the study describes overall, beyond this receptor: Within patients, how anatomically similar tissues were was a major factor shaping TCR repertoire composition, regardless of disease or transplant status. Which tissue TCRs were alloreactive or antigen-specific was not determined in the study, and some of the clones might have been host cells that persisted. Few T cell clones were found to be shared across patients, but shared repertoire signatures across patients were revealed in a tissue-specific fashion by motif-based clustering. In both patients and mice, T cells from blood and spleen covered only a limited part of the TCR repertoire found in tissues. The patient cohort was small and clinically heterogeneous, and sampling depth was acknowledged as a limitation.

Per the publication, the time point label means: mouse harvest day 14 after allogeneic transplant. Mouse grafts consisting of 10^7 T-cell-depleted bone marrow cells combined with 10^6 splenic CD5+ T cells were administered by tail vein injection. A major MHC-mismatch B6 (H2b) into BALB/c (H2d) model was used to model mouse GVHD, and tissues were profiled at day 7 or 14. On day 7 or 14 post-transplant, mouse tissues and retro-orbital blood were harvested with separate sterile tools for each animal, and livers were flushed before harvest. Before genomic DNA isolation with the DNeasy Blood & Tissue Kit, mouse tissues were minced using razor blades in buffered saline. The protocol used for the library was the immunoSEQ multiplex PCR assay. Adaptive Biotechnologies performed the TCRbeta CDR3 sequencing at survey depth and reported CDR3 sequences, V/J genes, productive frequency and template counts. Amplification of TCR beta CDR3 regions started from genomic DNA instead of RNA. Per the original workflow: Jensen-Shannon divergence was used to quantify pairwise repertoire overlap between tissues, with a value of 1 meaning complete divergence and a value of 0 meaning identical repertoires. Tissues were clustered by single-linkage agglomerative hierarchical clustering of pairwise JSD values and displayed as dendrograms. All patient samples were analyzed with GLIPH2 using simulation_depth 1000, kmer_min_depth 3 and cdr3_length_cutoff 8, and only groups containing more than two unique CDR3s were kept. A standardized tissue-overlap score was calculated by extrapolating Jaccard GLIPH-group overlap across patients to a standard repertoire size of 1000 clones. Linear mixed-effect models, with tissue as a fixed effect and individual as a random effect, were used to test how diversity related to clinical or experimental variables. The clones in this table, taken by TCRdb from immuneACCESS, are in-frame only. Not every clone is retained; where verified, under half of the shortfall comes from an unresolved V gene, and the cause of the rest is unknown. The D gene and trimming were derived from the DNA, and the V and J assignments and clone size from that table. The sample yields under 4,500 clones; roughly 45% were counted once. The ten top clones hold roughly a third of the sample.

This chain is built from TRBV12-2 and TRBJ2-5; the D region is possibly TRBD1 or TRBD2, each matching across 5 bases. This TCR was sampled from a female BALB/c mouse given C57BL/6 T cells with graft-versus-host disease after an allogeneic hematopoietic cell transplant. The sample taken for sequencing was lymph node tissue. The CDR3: CASSFRDVQDTQYF. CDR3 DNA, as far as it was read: TGTGCCAGCTCTTTCCGGGACGTCCAAGACACCCAGTAC.